Listed below are T cell receptor beta chains from one sample, sequenced in a study of blood T cell repertoires in COVID-19. Libraries were prepared by immunoSEQ multiplex PCR; TCRdb keeps only in-frame clonotypes and omits some of them. The sample lists a few hundred thousand clones, 80% to 90% occurring once. Input material: PBMCs or T cells enriched from blood (not recorded which). These receptors were obtained from a woman younger than 30 who had recovered from COVID-19. The CDR3 runs from the conserved cysteine through the conserved F or W. The D gene is left open where the match is weak. Expanded clones get a size class; other rows say once, few or many, or leave the size out.

j_call d_call clone_size v_call cdr3_nt cdr3_aa
TRBJ1-6 . . TRBV27 TGTGCCAGCCGGAACCAGGGTGTAGGTTCACCCCTCCACTTT CASRNQGVGSPLHF
TRBJ1-6 . . TRBV4-1 TGCGCCAGCAGCCAGCCTGGGGGGGCTAAAAGGGGTTCACCCCTCCACTTT CASSQPGGAKRGSPLHF
TRBJ1-1 . . TRBV19 TGTGCCAGTAGTATAGTCCAGCGGAACACTGAAGCTTTCTTT CASSIVQRNTEAFF
TRBJ1-5 . few TRBV5-1 TGCGCCAGCAGCTTGGGGCCCGGCAATCAGCCCCAGCATTTT CASSLGPGNQPQHF
TRBJ2-7 . few TRBV4-1 TGCGCCAGCAGCCAAGAATATTCCGAGCAGTACTTC CASSQEYSEQYF
TRBJ2-7 . . TRBV19 TGTGCCAGTAGTATAGACGGCAGGGGTGTCTACGAGCAGTACTTC CASSIDGRGVYEQYF
TRBJ1-5 . . TRBV5-8 TGTGCCAGCAGCTTGGGGGCGGGAGGAGGGCAGCCCCAGCATTTT CASSLGAGGGQPQHF
TRBJ1-4 TRBD1 . TRBV2 TGTGCCGACAGGGAGGATAATGAAAAACTGTTTTTT CADREDNEKLFF
TRBJ2-7 . . TRBV28 TGTGCCAGCAGTCCCGGAGCCTACGAGCAGTACTTC CASSPGAYEQYF
TRBJ1-6 . . TRBV6-5 TGTGCCACCGGGGGGAATTCACCCCTCCACTTT CATGGNSPLHF
TRBJ1-1 TRBD1 few TRBV5-6 TGTGCCAGCAGCTTGGTGTTTAGCAGGGGGCATGAAGAAGCTTTCTTT CASSLVFSRGHEEAFF
TRBJ1-1 . . TRBV2 TGTGCCAGCAGTGAAGATGGGAGGGGAGAAGCTTTCTTT CASSEDGRGEAFF
TRBJ1-1 . once TRBV5-1 TGCGCCAGCAGCTTTGTTCTCCCAGGGCGAGGTAACACTGAAGCTTTCTTT CASSFVLPGRGNTEAFF
TRBJ1-2 TRBD1 . TRBV29-1 TGCAGCGTTGTTAGGACAGGGGGGGGTGGCTACACCTTC CSVVRTGGGGYTF
TRBJ2-3 TRBD2 . TRBV9 TGTGCCAGCAGCGTAAGCCCCACTAGCGGGGGGTATCAAGATACGCAGTATTTT CASSVSPTSGGYQDTQYF
TRBJ2-5 TRBD1 once TRBV2 TGTGCCAGCCTGGGACAGGGGCAAGAGACCCAGTACTTC CASLGQGQETQYF
TRBJ1-4 . . TRBV3-1/TRBV3-2 TGTGCCAGCAGCCCCCGGTGGGGAAAGGAGGGAAAACTGTTTTTT CASSPRWGKEGKLFF
TRBJ1-5 . . TRBV11-2 TGTGCCAGCAGCTTAGATGGGGCAGACGCTCAGCCCCAGCATTTT CASSLDGADAQPQHF
TRBJ2-5 . . TRBV19 TGTGCCAGTAGTATATTGTTCGAGAGGGAGACCCAGTACTTC CASSILFERETQYF
TRBJ1-4 . . TRBV21-1 TGTGCCAGCACCGGGGACAGGGGAGGGGAAAAACTGTTTTTT CASTGDRGGEKLFF
TRBJ2-1 TRBD2 . TRBV11-2 TGTGCCAGCAGGGCTCTAGCGGGGGGTTACAATGAGCAGTTCTTC CASRALAGGYNEQFF
TRBJ2-5 TRBD2 . TRBV11-2 TGTGCCAGCAGCTTAGGGACTAGCGGGGGGTGGGAGACCCAGTACTTC CASSLGTSGGWETQYF
TRBJ1-2 . once TRBV5-1 TGCGCCAGCAGCTTGGCCGGACAATCTGACGGTGTTGGCTACACCTTC CASSLAGQSDGVGYTF
TRBJ1-6 . many TRBV10-3 TGTGCCATCCGGGATTTCAATTCACCCCTCCACTTT CAIRDFNSPLHF
TRBJ2-5 TRBD2 . TRBV7-9 TGTGCCAGCAGCTTAGTTCATATGGGACTAGCGGAAGAGACCCAGTACTTC CASSLVHMGLAEETQYF
TRBJ2-1 . . TRBV5-8 TGTGCCAGCAGCTTGCCCGGGTACGATGAGCAGTTCTTC CASSLPGYDEQFF
TRBJ1-2 . . TRBV7-9 TGTGCCAGCAGCTTAGGTAGGGGGAGACTTAACTATGGCTACACCTTC CASSLGRGRLNYGYTF
TRBJ2-1 TRBD2 . TRBV4-1 TGCGCCAGCAGCCAAGATCAGCGGGGGCCCCCCTACAATGAGCAGTTCTTC CASSQDQRGPPYNEQFF
TRBJ1-3 . . TRBV4-2 TGTGCCAGCAGCCAAGGCCCGAGAGAGTCTGGAAACACCATATATTTT CASSQGPRESGNTIYF
TRBJ1-1 . few TRBV5-1 TGCGCCAGCAACGGCAGTCCCCCCCGCGGAGCTTTCTTT CASNGSPPRGAFF
TRBJ1-2 . . TRBV5-6 TGTGCCAGCAGCTTCACGGGGGGCTACACCTTC CASSFTGGYTF
TRBJ1-6 TRBD1 . TRBV5-1 TGCGCCAGCAGCTTGGAGGACAGGGTAAATTCACCCCTCCACTTT CASSLEDRVNSPLHF
TRBJ1-1 TRBD1 . TRBV3-1/TRBV3-2 TGTGCCAGCAGCCAGAGGGACAGATACACTGAAGCTTTCTTT CASSQRDRYTEAFF
TRBJ2-7 TRBD2 once TRBV4-1 TGCGCCAGCAGCCAAGTCCGTGTAGCGGGGGGGGCTGAGCAGTACTTC CASSQVRVAGGAEQYF
TRBJ2-7 . once TRBV4-1 TGCGCCAGCAGCCCGAGCGTCGACAGTACCTACGAGCAGTACTTC CASSPSVDSTYEQYF
TRBJ1-1 . . TRBV14 TGTGCCAGCAGCCATCCCGGCGAGAGAGGGAGGGGAGCTTTCTTT CASSHPGERGRGAFF
TRBJ2-6 TRBD1 once TRBV7-9 TGTGCCAGCAGCTTATCGGGACAGCAGACTGGGGCCAACGTCCTGACTTTC CASSLSGQQTGANVLTF
TRBJ1-5 . . TRBV28 TGTGCCAGCAGTTTCCAATCCCCCCAGCATTTT CASSFQSPQHF
TRBJ2-1 TRBD1 . TRBV5-1 TGCGCCAGCAGCCTCGGGACAGGGATCTACAATGAGCAGTTCTTC CASSLGTGIYNEQFF
TRBJ2-1 TRBD2 . TRBV14 TGTGCCAGCAGCACTTCCGGGACTAGCGTGTTCTACAATGAGCAGTTCTTC CASSTSGTSVFYNEQFF
TRBJ1-1 TRBD1 . TRBV7-9 TGTGCCAGCAGCCAAATTCCAGGGGGATCTGGGGAGACTGAAGCTTTCTTT CASSQIPGGSGETEAFF